Below, 27 T cell receptor beta chains from the same sample are listed, as sequenced in a study of STAT3 mutations in large granular lymphocyte leukemia. Study conclusions and caveats: Every T-LGLL patient had at least one immunodominant TCRbeta clonotype.

No cognate antigen is known for these TCRs. Data came from immunoSEQ multiplex PCR; TCRdb stores just in-frame clones and leaves some out. The sample gives approximately 42,000 clones, roughly 81% of which show up once; roughly 0.4% is in the top ten. Sequencing was performed on PBMCs. The source of these receptors is a human donor with T large granular lymphocyte leukemia. Some clones in this sample may be carry-over from other donors' samples.

CDR3: CASSLFSGGQETQYF. CDR3 DNA sequence: TGTGCCAGCAGCTTATTTAGTGGGGGGCAAGAGACCCAGTACTTC. This sequence joins TRBV7-6 and TRBJ2-5; a possible D gene is TRBD2 (6 bases). This CDR3 has 15 amino acids. V lost 2 bases to trimming and J lost 2 bases, with 12 bases between them. Germline V gives CDR1 SGHVS, CDR2 FNYEAQ.

The V call is TRBV19, the J call TRBJ2-3, with TRBD1 identical over 7 bases. After removal of 4 bases from V and 0 bases from J, the junction contained 7 bases not matched to a gene. In germline, CDR1 is LNHDA, CDR2 SQIVND (reference sequence). The length of the CDR3 is 16 residues. The CDR3: CASSKQGSVSTDTQYF. CDR3 in DNA: TGTGCCAGTAGTAAACAGGGGTCGGTTAGCACAGATACGCAGTATTTT.

The rearrangement links TRBV5-1 to TRBJ2-1; TRBD2 matches at 15 bases. V shed 5 bases, J shed 8 bases, and the junction held 8 bases outside the gene matches. CDR3 length: 16 residues. Per the germline V gene, CDR1 is SGHRS and CDR2 is YFSETQ. The CDR3 spells CASSQGLAGGIYEQFF. As DNA, the CDR3 is TGCGCCAGCAGTCAAGGACTAGCGGGGGGGATCTATGAGCAGTTCTTC.

This CDR3 reads CASSLQQNTEAFF. The CDR3 nucleotides are TGTGCCAGCAGTTTACAACAGAACACTGAAGCTTTCTTT. This sequence joins TRBV6-5 and TRBJ1-1; D gene unclear. CDR1 is MNHEY, CDR2 SVGAGI, per germline. Deletions cut 4 bases from V and 1 base from J, with 7 bases between. This CDR3 has 13 residues.

This clone showed up just once. CDR3 loop: CASSAPGLPGDEQFF. The CDR3, as DNA: TGCGCCAGCAGTGCGCCGGGACTCCCGGGGGATGAGCAGTTCTTC. The V and J genes are TRBV10-2 and TRBJ2-1, with D possibly TRBD2 on 6 matching bases. The CDR3 contains 15 residues. Germline lookup yields CDR1 WSHSY and CDR2 SAAADI. The ends were cut back, 4 bases at V and 8 bases at J, with 18 bases in the middle.

This chain connects TRBV5-6 to TRBJ1-2; D gene ambiguous. The CDR3 consists of 15 residues. Germline CDR1 is SGHDT and CDR2 is YYEEEE. V gave up 4 bases and J gave up 8 bases, with 21 bases separating them. CDR3 sequence reads: CASSPNPQELGGYTF. CDR3 sequence (DNA): TGTGCCAGCAGCCCCAACCCTCAGGAACTAGGGGGCTACACCTTC.

The gene calls are TRBV6-6 and TRBJ1-2; D unresolved. CDR1 and CDR2 from the germline V gene are MNHNY and SVGAGI (reference sequence). Between the trimmed V and J ends, which lost 6 bases and 4 bases, there was a span of 3 bases. This CDR3 region has 10 residues. As DNA, the CDR3 is TGTGCCAGCAGCTCCTATGGCTACACCTTC. This translates into CASSSYGYTF.

The count of this clone is one. The chain recombines TRBV5-1 with TRBJ2-5, with D possibly being TRBD1 (6 bases). There are 14 residues in the CDR3. The V gene lost 0 bases and the J gene lost 4 bases, with 10 bases spanning the gap. Per the germline V gene, CDR1 is SGHRS and CDR2 is YFSETQ. The CDR3 DNA reads as TGCGCCAGCAGCTTGGGACAGGTGGGAGAGACCCAGTACTTC. Protein sequence: CASSLGQVGETQYF.

V and J are TRBV11-2 and TRBJ2-7; possibly TRBD1 for D (5 bases). V lost 4 bases and J 2 bases, leaving 9 bases between the germline ends. This CDR3 is built from 13 residues. From germline, CDR1 is SGHAT and CDR2 FQNNGV. The CDR3 reads CASSSSQAYEQYV. The DNA of the CDR3 is TGTGCCAGCAGCTCCTCACAGGCCTACGAGCAGTACGTC.

This chain uses TRBV29-1 with TRBJ1-4; D unresolved. Trimming removed 4 bases at V and 1 base at J, with 10 bases between. The CDR3 is made up of 14 amino acids. Per germline, CDR1 SQVTM and CDR2 ANQGSEA. CDR3 sequence: CSVGYRGTNEKLFF. The DNA of the CDR3 is TGCAGCGTTGGCTACCGGGGAACTAATGAAAAACTGTTTTTT.

Comment on this clone: A junction end diverges from the germline sequence, so it may reflect a read error. The chain combines TRBV7-7 with TRBJ1-5; D unclear. The CDR3 length is 13 residues. CDR1 is SSHAT and CDR2 is FNYEAQ in the germline V gene (reference sequence). The CDR3 region has the DNA TGTGCTAGCAGTCTTGGGGAGAATCAGCCCCAGCATTTT. Translating gives CASSLGENQPQHF.

This clone occurred once. The chain links TRBV19 to TRBJ1-4, with D uncertain. Germline CDR1 and CDR2: LNHDA and SQIVND (reference sequence). CDR3 length: 13 residues. Trimming cost V 7 bases and J 7 bases, with 13 bases left between them. The CDR3: CASKGGFGEKLFF. The CDR3, as DNA: TGTGCCAGTAAGGGAGGTTTCGGTGAAAAACTGTTTTTT.

The chain combines TRBV29-1 with TRBJ1-3; D gene unclear. V lost 6 bases and J lost 0, with 9 bases in between. Per germline, CDR1 SQVTM and CDR2 ANQGSEA. The CDR3 has 13 amino acids. The CDR3 here is CSVLLLSGNTIYF. The DNA for the CDR3 is TGCAGCGTCCTCCTACTCTCTGGAAACACCATATATTTT.

The gene calls are TRBV12-5 and TRBJ2-7, with TRBD1 matching over 7 bases. Losses at the gene ends were 4 bases for V and 2 bases for J; bases not matched to a gene: 11. The CDR3 has 16 amino acids. CDR1 is LGHNT and CDR2 is FRNRAP in the germline V gene. In DNA form, the CDR3 reads TGTGCTAGTGGTTCCACGGACAGGCCGGGGACCTACGAGCAGTACGTC. It yields the protein CASGSTDRPGTYEQYV.

This clone was observed a single time. This chain connects TRBV29-1 to TRBJ1-2, with 8 bases aligning to TRBD1. After removal of 6 bases from V and 3 bases from J, the junction contained 9 bases not matched to a gene. Germline V gene lookup returns CDR1 SQVTM and CDR2 ANQGSEA. The CDR3 consists of 14 residues. The CDR3 loop is CSVARQGTDYGYTF. CDR3 DNA: TGCAGCGTAGCTCGACAGGGGACGGACTATGGCTACACCTTC.

The chain is built from TRBV19 and TRBJ2-7; D possibly matches TRBD1 or TRBD2 (5 bases each). The CDR3 runs 17 residues. The germline CDR1 and CDR2 sequences are LNHDA and SQIVND (reference sequence). V was trimmed by 0 bases and J by 4 bases, leaving 19 bases between them. CDR3 residues: CASSIEGRRGRNYEQYF. The CDR3 DNA reads TGTGCCAGTAGTATAGAAGGTCGACGGGGCCGGAATTACGAGCAGTACTTC.

The chain recombines TRBV7-2 with TRBJ1-4; the match to TRBD1 covers 11 bases. Germline V lookup: CDR1 SGHTA, CDR2 FQGNSA. V was clipped by 3 bases and J by 8 bases; unmatched bases: 8. The CDR3 is made up of 16 amino acids. CDR3 bases: TGTGCCAGCAGCTTGGCCCGGGACAGGGGGTACGAAAAACTGTTTTTT. Amino acid sequence: CASSLARDRGYEKLFF.

The CDR3: CASSLRGSQPQHF. CDR3 DNA sequence: TGTGCCAGCAGCTTAAGAGGGTCTCAGCCCCAGCATTTT. The chain is built from TRBV7-2 and TRBJ1-5, with no clear D. Germline CDR1 SGHTA, CDR2 FQGNSA. Trimming stripped 2 bases from V and 6 bases from J, with 8 bases between. The CDR3 is made up of 13 amino acids.

This chain links TRBV6-5 with TRBJ2-7; possible D gene TRBD2, 5 bases. Per the germline V gene, CDR1 is MNHEY and CDR2 is SVGAGI. The CDR3 sequence is 13 residues long. V lost 6 bases and J 4 bases, leaving 13 bases between the germline ends. This CDR3 reads CASRRTGEYEQYF. In DNA form, the CDR3 reads TGTGCCAGCAGGCGTACCGGGGAATACGAGCAGTACTTC.

The rearrangement uses TRBV18 and TRBJ2-4, with a weak D call TRBD1 (6 bases). Trimming took 3 bases from V and 0 from J, leaving 24 bases between them. This CDR3 is built from 20 residues. CDR1 is KGHSH, CDR2 LQKENI, per germline. CDR3 DNA: TGTGCCAGCTCACCCTTAATGGGGCAGGGGACGGTTCTAGCCAAAAACATTCAGTACTTC. This codes for CASSPLMGQGTVLAKNIQYF.

This clone was found once. The CDR3 region is CATSSRSRARSGYTF. The CDR3 nucleotides read TGTGCCACCAGCAGTAGAAGCAGAGCTCGGTCTGGCTACACCTTC. The genes are TRBV15 and TRBJ1-2; no firm D call. CDR1 is LNHNV, CDR2 YYDKDF, per germline (reference sequence). The V end lost 3 bases, the J end lost 7 bases, and 18 bases lay between the germline ends. This CDR3 is 15 amino acids long.

The genes are TRBV19 and TRBJ2-2; TRBD1 agrees at 11 bases. Germline assignment: CDR1 LNHDA and CDR2 SQIVND (reference sequence). V dropped 4 bases and J dropped 9; count of bases not matched to a gene: 1. The CDR3 spans 13 residues. The CDR3 sequence is CASSKDRGRELFF. CDR3 in DNA: TGTGCCAGTAGTAAGGACAGGGGGCGGGAGCTGTTTTTT. Full variable domain (outside the CDR3, taken from reference TRBV19 and TRBJ2-2): DGGITQSPKYLFRKEGQNVTLSCEQNLNHDAMYWYRQDPGQGLRLIYYSQIVNDFQKGDIAEGYSVSREKKESFPLTVTSAQKNPTAFYLCASSKDRGRELFFGEGSRLTVL.

The chain recombines TRBV4-3 with TRBJ1-4; the D gene is possibly TRBD1 (6 bases). Trimming removed 4 bases from V and 7 bases from J, with 25 bases in between. The CDR3 has 18 residues. The V gene's germline CDR1 is LGHNA and CDR2 YSLEER. The DNA of the CDR3 is TGCGCCAGCAGCCCCAATACGGGGGCTTCGGTCGGAGGTGAAAAACTGTTTTTT. This sequence encodes CASSPNTGASVGGEKLFF.

The V and J genes are TRBV6-1 and TRBJ1-2; no firm D call. The V end lost 7 bases, the J end lost 8 bases, and 14 bases lay between the germline ends. The germline V gene encodes CDR1 MNHNS and CDR2 SASEGT. The CDR3 has 12 amino acids. The CDR3 DNA sequence: TGTGCCAGCATCCACACCTCCGGCGGCTACACCTTC. Its protein product is CASIHTSGGYTF.

J is TRBJ1-1 and V is TRBV5-1, with a tentative D call TRBD1 (5 bases). The germline V gene has CDR1 SGHRS and CDR2 YFSETQ. V gave up 0 bases and J gave up 1 base, with 13 bases separating them. The length of the CDR3 is 16 residues. As DNA, the CDR3 is TGCGCCAGCAGCTTGGGCCGTGACAGCAAGAACACTGAAGCTTTCTTT. Amino acid sequence: CASSLGRDSKNTEAFF.

The V and J genes are TRBV4-2 and TRBJ1-5; no definite D call. With 1 base removed from V and 7 bases from J, the gap between germline ends came to 11 bases. CDR3 length equals 14 residues. Germline assignment: CDR1 LGHNA and CDR2 YNFKEQ. CDR3 coding DNA: TGTGCCAGCAGCCAAGGCCAGGCCCAACAGCCCCAGCATTTT. Translated, it gives CASSQGQAQQPQHF.

This clone was counted between two and nine times. This chain links TRBV6-5 with TRBJ2-2; TRBD1 matches 7 bases. Germline V gene sequence: CDR1 MNHEY, CDR2 SVGAGI. The CDR3 totals 15 residues. Trimming at V came to 5 bases and at J to 4 bases, leaving 7 bases not matched to a gene. The CDR3 spells CASSLLGQATGELFF. The CDR3 DNA reads TGTGCCAGCAGTCTCCTAGGACAGGCCACCGGGGAGCTGTTTTTT.